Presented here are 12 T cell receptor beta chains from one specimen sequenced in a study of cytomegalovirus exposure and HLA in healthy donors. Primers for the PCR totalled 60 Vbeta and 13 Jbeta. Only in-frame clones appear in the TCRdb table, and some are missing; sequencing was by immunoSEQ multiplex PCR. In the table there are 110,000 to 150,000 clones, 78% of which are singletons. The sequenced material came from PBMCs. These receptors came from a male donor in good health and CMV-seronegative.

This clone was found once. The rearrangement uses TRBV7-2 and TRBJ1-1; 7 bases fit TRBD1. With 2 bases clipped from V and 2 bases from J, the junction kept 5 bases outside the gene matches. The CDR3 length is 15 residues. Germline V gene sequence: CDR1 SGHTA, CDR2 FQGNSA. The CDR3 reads CASSLPGQRNTEAFF. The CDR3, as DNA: TGTGCCAGCAGCTTACCGGGACAGAGAAACACTGAAGCTTTCTTT.

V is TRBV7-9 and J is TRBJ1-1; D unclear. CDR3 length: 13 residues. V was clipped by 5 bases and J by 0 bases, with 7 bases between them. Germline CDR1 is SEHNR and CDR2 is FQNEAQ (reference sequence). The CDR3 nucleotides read TGTGCCAGCAGCAACAAGATGAACACTGAAGCTTTCTTT. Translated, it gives CASSNKMNTEAFF.

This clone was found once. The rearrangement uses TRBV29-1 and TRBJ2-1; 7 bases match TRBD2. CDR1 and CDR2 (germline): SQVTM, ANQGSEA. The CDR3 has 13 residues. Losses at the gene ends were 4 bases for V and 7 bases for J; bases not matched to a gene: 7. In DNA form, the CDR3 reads TGCAGCGTTGGGAGCGGGGATCGGAATGAGCAGTTCTTC. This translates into CSVGSGDRNEQFF.

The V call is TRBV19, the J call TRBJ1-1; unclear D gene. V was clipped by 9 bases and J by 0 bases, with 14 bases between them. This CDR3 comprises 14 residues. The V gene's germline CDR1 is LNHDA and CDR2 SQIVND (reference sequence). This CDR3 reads CASSEGYMNTEAFF. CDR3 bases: TGTGCCAGCAGCGAGGGCTACATGAACACTGAAGCTTTCTTT. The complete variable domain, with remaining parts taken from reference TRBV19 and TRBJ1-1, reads DGGITQSPKYLFRKEGQNVTLSCEQNLNHDAMYWYRQDPGQGLRLIYYSQIVNDFQKGDIAEGYSVSREKKESFPLTVTSAQKNPTAFYLCASSEGYMNTEAFFGQGTRLTVV.

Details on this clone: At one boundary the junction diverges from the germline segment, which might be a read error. The CDR3 nucleotides read TGTGCCAGCAGCCTAGCGTATGACACTGAAGCTTTCTTT. Residues: CASSLAYDTEAFF. V and J are TRBV7-9 and TRBJ1-1; D uncertain. Germline V lookup: CDR1 SEHNR, CDR2 FQNEAQ (reference sequence). The CDR3 extends over 13 amino acids.

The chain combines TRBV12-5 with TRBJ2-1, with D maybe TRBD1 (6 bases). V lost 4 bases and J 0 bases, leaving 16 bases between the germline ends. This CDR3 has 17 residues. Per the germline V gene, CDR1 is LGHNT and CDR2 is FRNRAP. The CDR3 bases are TGTGCTAGTGGTTCCCCGAAAGACAGGAGCTCCTACAATGAGCAGTTCTTC. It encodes CASGSPKDRSSYNEQFF.

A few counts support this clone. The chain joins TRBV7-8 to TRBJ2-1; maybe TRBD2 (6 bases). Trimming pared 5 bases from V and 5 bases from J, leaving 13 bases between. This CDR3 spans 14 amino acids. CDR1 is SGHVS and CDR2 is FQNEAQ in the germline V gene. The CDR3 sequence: CASSQGRRDNEQFF. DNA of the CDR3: TGTGCCAGCAGCCAGGGACGGAGGGACAATGAGCAGTTCTTC.

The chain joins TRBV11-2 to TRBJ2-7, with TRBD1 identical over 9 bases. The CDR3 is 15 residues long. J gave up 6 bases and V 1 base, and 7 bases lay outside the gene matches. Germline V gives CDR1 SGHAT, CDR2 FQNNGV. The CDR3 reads CASSLAWTGDGEQYF. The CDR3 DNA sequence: TGTGCCAGCAGCTTAGCATGGACAGGGGACGGCGAGCAGTACTTC.

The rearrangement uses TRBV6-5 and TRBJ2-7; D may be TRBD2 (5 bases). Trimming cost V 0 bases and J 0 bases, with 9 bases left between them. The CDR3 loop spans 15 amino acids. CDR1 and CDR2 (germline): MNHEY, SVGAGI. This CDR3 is CASSYSKRSSYEQYF. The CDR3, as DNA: TGTGCCAGCAGTTACTCTAAGCGGAGCTCCTACGAGCAGTACTTC.

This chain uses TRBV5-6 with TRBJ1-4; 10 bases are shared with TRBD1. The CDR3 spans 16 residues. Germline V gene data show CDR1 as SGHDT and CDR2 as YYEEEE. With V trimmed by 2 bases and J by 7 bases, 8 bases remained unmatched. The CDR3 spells CASSFRQGAQGEKLFF. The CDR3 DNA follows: TGTGCCAGCAGCTTTCGACAGGGGGCGCAGGGTGAAAAACTGTTTTTT. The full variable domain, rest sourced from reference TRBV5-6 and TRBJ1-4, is DAGVTQSPTHLIKTRGQQVTLRCSPKSGHDTVSWYQQALGQGPQFIFQYYEEEERQRGNFPDRFSGHQFPNYSSELNVNALLLGDSALYLCASSFRQGAQGEKLFFGSGTQLSVL.

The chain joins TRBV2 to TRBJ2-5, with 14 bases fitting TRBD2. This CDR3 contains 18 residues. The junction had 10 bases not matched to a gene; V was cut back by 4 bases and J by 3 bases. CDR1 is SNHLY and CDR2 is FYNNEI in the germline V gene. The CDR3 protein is CASSAGTSGRGSKETQYF. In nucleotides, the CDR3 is TGTGCCAGCAGTGCCGGGACTAGCGGGAGAGGATCCAAAGAGACCCAGTACTTC.

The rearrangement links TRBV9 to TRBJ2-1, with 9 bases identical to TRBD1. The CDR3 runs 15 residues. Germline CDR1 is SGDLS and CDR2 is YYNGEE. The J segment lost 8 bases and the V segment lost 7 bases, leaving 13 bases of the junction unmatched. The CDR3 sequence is CASATGQGIPYEQFF. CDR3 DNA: TGTGCCAGCGCTACGGGACAGGGCATCCCATATGAGCAGTTCTTC.